This TCR beta chain stems from a study of graft-versus-host responses after intestinal transplantation. Details on this clone: What it binds is unknown.

Whole-study results and caveats: The highest levels of circulating GvH clones went along with early declines in HvG clones after transplant.

Assay used: immunoSEQ multiplex PCR; TCRdb lists only in-frame clones, some missing. The repertoire holds 95,000 to 110,000 clones, with 87% as singletons. CDR1 KGHSH and CDR2 LQKENI come from the germline V gene. This CDR3 contains 15 residues. V gave up 3 bases and J gave up 5 bases, with 16 bases separating them. The sample was unstimulated CD4+ T cells sorted from spleen or lymph node cells, taken before transplant. The J gene is TRBJ1-1, the V gene TRBV18; D is uncertain. The clonotype comes from a human donor who was the organ donor for an intestinal transplant. CDR3 residues: CASSPYLQDKTEAFF. The CDR3 DNA follows: TGTGCCAGCTCACCCTATCTCCAAGATAAAACTGAAGCTTTCTTT.